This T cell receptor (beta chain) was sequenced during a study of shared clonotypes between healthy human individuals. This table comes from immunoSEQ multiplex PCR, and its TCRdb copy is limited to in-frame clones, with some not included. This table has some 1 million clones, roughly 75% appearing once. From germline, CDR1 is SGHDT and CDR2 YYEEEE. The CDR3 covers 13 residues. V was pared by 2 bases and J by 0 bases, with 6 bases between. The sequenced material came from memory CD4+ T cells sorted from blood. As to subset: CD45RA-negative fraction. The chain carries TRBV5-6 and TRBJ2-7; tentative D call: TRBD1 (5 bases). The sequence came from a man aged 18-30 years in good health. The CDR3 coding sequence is TGTGCCAGCAGCTTACAGGTCTCCTACGAGCAGTACTTC. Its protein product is CASSLQVSYEQYF.